This T cell receptor beta chain was found in a study of identical twins. Worth noting for this clonotype: The antigen is unknown.

It was template switching that added a universal primer site, and there were unique molecular identifiers on the cDNA. MiXCR was run by TCRdb on the 5' RACE reads, yielding one entry per CDR3 protein. The sample lists about 430,000 distinct CDR3 sequences, less than 20% occurring once. Healthy Caucasian individuals made up all the donors. Regarding the study as a whole: In cord blood, abundant beta clonotypes had fewer insertions; memory showed no trend. Conclusions leaned on cross-sectional statistical analysis and did not track the same donors over time.

Per the germline V gene, CDR1 is MNHNS and CDR2 is SASEGT. Trimming took 6 bases from V and 2 from J, leaving 13 bases between them. CDR3 length: 14 residues. The material sequenced was naive T cells sorted from blood. The chain is built from TRBV6-1 and TRBJ1-1; no firm D call. The receptor was derived from a man aged 45-60 years in good health. DNA for the CDR3: TGTGCCAGCAGGGCTAGGCGGGGAAACACTGAAGCTTTCTTT. This sequence encodes CASRARRGNTEAFF.